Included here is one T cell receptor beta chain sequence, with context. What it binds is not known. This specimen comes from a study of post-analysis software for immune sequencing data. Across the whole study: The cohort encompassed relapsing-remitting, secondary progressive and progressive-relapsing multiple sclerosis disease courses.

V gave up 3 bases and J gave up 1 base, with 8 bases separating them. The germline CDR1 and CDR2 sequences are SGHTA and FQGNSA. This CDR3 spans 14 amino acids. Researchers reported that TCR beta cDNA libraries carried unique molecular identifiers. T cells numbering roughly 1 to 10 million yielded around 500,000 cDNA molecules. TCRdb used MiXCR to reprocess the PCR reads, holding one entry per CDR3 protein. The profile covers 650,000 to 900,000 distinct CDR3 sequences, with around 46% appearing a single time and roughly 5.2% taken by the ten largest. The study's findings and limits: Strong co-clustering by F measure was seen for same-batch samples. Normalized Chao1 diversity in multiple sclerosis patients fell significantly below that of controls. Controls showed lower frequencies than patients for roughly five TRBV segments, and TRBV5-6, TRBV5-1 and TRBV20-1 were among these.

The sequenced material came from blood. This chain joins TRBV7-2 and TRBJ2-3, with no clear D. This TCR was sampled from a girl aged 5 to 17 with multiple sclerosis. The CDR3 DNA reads TGTGCCAGCAGCTTTACGGCAGGCACAGATACGCAGTATTTT. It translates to CASSFTAGTDTQYF.